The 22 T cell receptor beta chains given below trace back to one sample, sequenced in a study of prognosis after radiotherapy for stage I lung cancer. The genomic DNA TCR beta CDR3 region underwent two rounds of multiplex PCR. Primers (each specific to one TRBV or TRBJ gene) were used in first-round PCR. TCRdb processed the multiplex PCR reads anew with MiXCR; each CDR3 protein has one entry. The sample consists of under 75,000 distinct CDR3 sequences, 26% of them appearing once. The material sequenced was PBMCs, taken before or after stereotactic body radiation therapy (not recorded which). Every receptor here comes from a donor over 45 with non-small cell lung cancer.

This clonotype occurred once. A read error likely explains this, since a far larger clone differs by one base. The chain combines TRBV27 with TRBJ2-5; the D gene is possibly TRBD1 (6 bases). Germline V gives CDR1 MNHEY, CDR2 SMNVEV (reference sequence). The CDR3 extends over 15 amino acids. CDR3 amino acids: CASSLWTASYNEHFF. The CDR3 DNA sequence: TGTGCCAGCAGTTTATGGACAGCTTCCTACAATGAGCACTTCTTC.

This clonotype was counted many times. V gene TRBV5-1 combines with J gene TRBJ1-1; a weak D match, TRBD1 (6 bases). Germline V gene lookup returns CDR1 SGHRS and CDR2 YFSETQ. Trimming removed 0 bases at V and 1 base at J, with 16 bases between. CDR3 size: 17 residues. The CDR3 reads CASSLEVSRGSNTEAFF. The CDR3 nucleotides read TGCGCCAGCAGCTTGGAGGTAAGTAGGGGGTCGAACACTGAAGCTTTCTTT. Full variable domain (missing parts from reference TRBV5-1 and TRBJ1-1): KAGVTQTPRYLIKTRGQQVTLSCSPISGHRSVSWYQQTPGQGLQFLFEYFSETQRNKGNFPGRFSGRQFSNSRSEMNVSTLELGDSALYLCASSLEVSRGSNTEAFFGQGTRLTVV.

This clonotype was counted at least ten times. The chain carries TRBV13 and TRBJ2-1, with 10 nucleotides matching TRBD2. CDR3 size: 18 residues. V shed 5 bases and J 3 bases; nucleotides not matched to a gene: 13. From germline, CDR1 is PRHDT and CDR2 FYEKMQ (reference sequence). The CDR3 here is CASSPKPLLAGSYNEQFF. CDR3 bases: TGTGCCAGCAGCCCCAAACCTTTACTAGCGGGGAGCTACAATGAGCAGTTCTTC.

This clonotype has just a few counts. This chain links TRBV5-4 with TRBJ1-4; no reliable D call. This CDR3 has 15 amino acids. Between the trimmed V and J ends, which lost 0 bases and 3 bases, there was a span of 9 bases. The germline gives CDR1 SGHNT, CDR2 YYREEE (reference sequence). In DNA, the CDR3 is TGTGCCAGCAGCTTGGATGGCGGATCTAATGAAAAACTGTTTTTT. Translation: CASSLDGGSNEKLFF.

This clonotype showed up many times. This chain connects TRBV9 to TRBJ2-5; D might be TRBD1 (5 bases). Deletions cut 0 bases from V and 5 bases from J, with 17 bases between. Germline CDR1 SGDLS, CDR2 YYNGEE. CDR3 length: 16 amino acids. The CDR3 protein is CASSVVGGQGGETQYF. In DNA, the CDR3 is TGTGCCAGCAGCGTAGTAGGTGGGCAGGGCGGCGAGACCCAGTACTTC.

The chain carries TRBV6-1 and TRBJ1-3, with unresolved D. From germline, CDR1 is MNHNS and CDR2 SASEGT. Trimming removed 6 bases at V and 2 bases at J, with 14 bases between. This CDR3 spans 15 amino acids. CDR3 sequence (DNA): TGTGCCAGCAGACCCGGTGACATTCCTGGAAACACCATATATTTT. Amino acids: CASRPGDIPGNTIYF.

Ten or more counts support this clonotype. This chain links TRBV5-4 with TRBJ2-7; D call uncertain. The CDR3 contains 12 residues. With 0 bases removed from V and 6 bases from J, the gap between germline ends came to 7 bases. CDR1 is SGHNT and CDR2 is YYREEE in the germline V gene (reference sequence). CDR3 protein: CASSLANAEQYF. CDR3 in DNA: TGTGCCAGCAGCTTGGCCAACGCCGAGCAGTACTTC. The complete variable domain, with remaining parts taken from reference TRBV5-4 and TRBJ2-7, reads ETGVTQSPTHLIKTRGQQVTLRCSSQSGHNTVSWYQQALGQGPQFIFQYYREEENGRGNFPPRFSGLQFPNYSSELNVNALELDDSALYLCASSLANAEQYFGPGTRLTVT.

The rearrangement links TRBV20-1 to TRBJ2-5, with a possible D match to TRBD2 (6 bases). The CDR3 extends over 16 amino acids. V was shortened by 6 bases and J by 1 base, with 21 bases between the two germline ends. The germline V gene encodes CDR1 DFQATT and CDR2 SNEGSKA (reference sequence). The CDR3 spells CSAVVLAWTIQETQYF. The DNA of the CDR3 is TGCAGTGCCGTAGTCCTAGCGTGGACCATCCAAGAGACCCAGTACTTC.

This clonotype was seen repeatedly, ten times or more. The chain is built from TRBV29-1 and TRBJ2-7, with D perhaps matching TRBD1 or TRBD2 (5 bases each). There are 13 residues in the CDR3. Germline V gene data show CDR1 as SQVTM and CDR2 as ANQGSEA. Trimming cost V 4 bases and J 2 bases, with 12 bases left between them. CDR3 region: CSVVGDRAYEQYF. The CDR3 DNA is TGCAGCGTTGTGGGGGACCGCGCCTACGAGCAGTACTTC.

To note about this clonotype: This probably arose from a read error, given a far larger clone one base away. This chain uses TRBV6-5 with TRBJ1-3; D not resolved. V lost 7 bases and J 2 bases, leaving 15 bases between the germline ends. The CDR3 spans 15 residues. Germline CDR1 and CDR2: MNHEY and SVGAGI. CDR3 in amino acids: CASKLTVTPGNTIYF. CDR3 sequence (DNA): TGTGCCAGCAAACTGACCGTAACCCCTGGAAACACCATATATTTT.

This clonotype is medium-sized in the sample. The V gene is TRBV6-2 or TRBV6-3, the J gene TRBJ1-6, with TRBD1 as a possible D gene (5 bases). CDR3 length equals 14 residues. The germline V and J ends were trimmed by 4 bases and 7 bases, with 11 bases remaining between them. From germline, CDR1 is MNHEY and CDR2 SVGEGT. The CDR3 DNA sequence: TGTGCCAGCAGTTGGTCGGGGCGGAATTCACCCCTCCACTTT. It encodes CASSWSGRNSPLHF.

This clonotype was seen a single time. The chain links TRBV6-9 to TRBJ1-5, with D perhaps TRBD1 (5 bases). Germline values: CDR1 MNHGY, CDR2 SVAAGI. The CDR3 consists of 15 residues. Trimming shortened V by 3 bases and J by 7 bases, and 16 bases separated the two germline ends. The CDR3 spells CASSYSKRDGQPQHF. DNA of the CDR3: TGTGCCAGCAGTTACTCGAAGAGGGACGGCCAGCCCCAGCATTTT.

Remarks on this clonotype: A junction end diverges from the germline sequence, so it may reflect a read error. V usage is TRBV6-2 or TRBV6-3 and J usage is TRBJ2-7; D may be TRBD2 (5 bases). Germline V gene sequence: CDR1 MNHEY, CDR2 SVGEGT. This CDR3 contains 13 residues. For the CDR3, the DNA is TGTGCCAGCGCCGTTACGGCGGGCTACGAGCAGTACTTT. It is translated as CASAVTAGYEQYF.

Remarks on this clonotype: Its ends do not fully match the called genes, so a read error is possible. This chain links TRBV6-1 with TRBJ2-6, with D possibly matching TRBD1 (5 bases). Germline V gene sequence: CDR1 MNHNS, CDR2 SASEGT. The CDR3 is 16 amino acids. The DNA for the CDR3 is TGTGCCAGCAGTGATGCCTCTGGCACTGGGGCCAACGTCCTTACTTTC. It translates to CASSDASGTGANVLTF.

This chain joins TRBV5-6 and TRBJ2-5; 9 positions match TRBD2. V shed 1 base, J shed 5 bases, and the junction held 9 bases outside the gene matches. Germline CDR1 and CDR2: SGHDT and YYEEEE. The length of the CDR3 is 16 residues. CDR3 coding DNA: TGTGCCAGCAGCTTGTACGGCGGGGGGGCCGGGGAGACCCAGTACTTC. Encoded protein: CASSLYGGGAGETQYF. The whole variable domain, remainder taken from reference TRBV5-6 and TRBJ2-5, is DAGVTQSPTHLIKTRGQQVTLRCSPKSGHDTVSWYQQALGQGPQFIFQYYEEEERQRGNFPDRFSGHQFPNYSSELNVNALLLGDSALYLCASSLYGGGAGETQYFGPGTRLLVL.

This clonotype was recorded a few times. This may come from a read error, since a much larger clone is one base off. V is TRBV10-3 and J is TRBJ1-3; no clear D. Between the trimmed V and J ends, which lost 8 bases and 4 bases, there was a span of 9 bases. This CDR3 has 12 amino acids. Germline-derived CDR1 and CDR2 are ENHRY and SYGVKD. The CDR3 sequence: CAIGGAGNTIYF. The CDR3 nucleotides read TGTGCCATCGGAGGCGCCGGAAACACCATATATTTT.

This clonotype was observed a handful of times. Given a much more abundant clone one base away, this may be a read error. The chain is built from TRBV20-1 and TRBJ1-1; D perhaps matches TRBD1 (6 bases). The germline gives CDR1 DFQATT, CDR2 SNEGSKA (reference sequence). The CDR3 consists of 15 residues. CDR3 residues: CSAKGVGAPGTGAFF. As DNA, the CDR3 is TGCAGTGCTAAAGGGGTGGGGGCCCCCGGCACTGGAGCTTTCTTT.

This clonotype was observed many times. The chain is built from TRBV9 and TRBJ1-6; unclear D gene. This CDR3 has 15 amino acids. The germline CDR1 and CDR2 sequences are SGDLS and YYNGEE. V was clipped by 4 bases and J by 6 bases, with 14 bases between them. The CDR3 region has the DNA TGTGCCAGCAGCTTCTCGTCCGGGGTTAATTCACCCCTCCACTTT. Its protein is CASSFSSGVNSPLHF.

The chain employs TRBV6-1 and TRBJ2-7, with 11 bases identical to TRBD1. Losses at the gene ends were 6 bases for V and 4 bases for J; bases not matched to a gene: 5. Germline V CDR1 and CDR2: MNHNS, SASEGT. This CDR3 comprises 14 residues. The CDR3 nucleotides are TGTGCCAGCAGACCCGGGACAGGGGGGTACGAGCAGTACTTC. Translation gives CASRPGTGGYEQYF.

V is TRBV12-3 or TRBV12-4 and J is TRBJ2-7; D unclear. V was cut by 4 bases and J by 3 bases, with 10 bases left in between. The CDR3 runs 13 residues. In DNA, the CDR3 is TGTGCCAGCAGTTCAGTTGCAGGCTACGAGCAGTACTTC. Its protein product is CASSSVAGYEQYF.

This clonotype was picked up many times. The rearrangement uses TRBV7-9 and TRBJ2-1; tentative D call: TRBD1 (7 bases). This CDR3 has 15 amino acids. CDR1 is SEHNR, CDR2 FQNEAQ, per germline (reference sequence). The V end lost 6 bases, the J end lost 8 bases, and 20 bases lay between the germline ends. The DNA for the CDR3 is TGTGCCAGCAGTCAACGGACAGGACTACAATATGAGCAGTTCTTC. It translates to CASSQRTGLQYEQFF.

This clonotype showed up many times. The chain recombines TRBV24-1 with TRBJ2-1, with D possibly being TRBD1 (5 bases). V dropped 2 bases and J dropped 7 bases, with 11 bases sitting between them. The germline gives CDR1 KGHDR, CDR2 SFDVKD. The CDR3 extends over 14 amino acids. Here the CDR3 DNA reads TGTGCCACCAGTGATTCATCTAGGGGAAATGAGCAGTTCTTC. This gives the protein CATSDSSRGNEQFF.